This is a list of T cell receptor beta chains from one sample in a study of blood T cell repertoires in COVID-19. The table came from immunoSEQ multiplex PCR; TCRdb's copy has only in-frame clones and leaves some out. Of around 60,000 clones in the sample, under 85% were seen once. The specimen was peripheral blood. The receptors originated from a woman older than 75 with acute or convalescent COVID-19. Both conserved end residues are part of each CDR3. The D gene is left open where the match is weak. Clone size is given for some rows only: seen once, a few or many times, or a class if the clone is expanded.

D gene	V gene	J gene	clone size	CDR3 DNA	CDR3 protein
TRBD1	TRBV7-2	TRBJ1-1	once	TGTGCCAGCAGCCCCTGGGGACAGGTCGGGACTGAAGCTTTCTTT	CASSPWGQVGTEAFF
-	TRBV5-1	TRBJ2-7	-	TGCGCCAGCAGCTTGGCCGAGGGCAAGAAGTACTTC	CASSLAEGKKYF
-	TRBV19	TRBJ1-5	-	TGTGCCAGTAGTATAGGGGGGGGTGTTCAGCCCCAGCATTTT	CASSIGGGVQPQHF
-	TRBV7-2	TRBJ1-4	few	TGTGCCAGCAGCTCCCAATTCGGGGGAAGAAAAGAAAAACTGTTTTTT	CASSSQFGGRKEKLFF
TRBD1	TRBV6-2/TRBV6-3	TRBJ2-3	once	TGTGCCAGCAGTTACATCGACAGGGGCCCATTCCCAGATACGCAGTATTTT	CASSYIDRGPFPDTQYF
-	TRBV5-1	TRBJ1-1	-	TGCGCCAGCAGCTTGGTAGGAGGGGCCGCTGAAGCTTTCTTT	CASSLVGGAAEAFF
TRBD2	TRBV29-1	TRBJ2-6	-	TGCAGCGTTGACGGGGGGGCGAACTCTGGGGCCAACGTCCTGACTTTC	CSVDGGANSGANVLTF
-	TRBV12-3/TRBV12-4	TRBJ1-2	once	TGTGCCAGCAGCCCGGCGTCGAGGGGCTACACCTTC	CASSPASRGYTF
TRBD1	TRBV5-1	TRBJ2-2	-	TGCGCCAGCAGCTCGGCACAGGGGACCGGGGAGCTGTTTTTT	CASSSAQGTGELFF
-	TRBV5-1	TRBJ2-3	-	TGCGCCAGCAGCCTAGAGGCAGATACGCAGTATTTT	CASSLEADTQYF
-	TRBV4-1	TRBJ2-5	-	TGCGCCAGCAGCCAAGACAGGGGAGAGACCCAGTACTTC	CASSQDRGETQYF
TRBD2	TRBV28	TRBJ2-1	-	TGTGCCAGCAGTCCCAGACTAGCAGTAAATGAGCAGTTCTTC	CASSPRLAVNEQFF
-	TRBV6-5	TRBJ1-1	-	TGTGCCACTACTAAGTGGGAGGTCACTGAAGCTTTCTTT	CATTKWEVTEAFF
-	TRBV19	TRBJ1-1	-	TGTGCCAGTAGTGCCGCACAGGTCAAAGACACTGAAGCTTTCTTT	CASSAAQVKDTEAFF
-	TRBV6-5	TRBJ2-3	-	TGTGCCAGCTTCCAGGGCCCTAGCACAGATACGCAGTATTTT	CASFQGPSTDTQYF
-	TRBV9	TRBJ1-1	-	TGTGCCAGCAGCGTCGACGGGTTGAAGAACACTGAAGCTTTCTTT	CASSVDGLKNTEAFF
TRBD1	TRBV27	TRBJ1-4	-	TGTGCCAGCAGATCACAGGGGGCGGGGGATGAAAAACTGTTTTTT	CASRSQGAGDEKLFF
TRBD2	TRBV19	TRBJ2-1	-	TGTGCCAGTAGTAAGGGACTAGCGCCGGGCAATGAGCAGTTCTTC	CASSKGLAPGNEQFF
-	TRBV28	TRBJ1-4	-	TGTGCCAGCAGTTCATCGCCGGCAACTAATGAAAAACTGTTTTTT	CASSSSPATNEKLFF
TRBD1	TRBV19	TRBJ1-6	few	TGTGCCAGTTCAAGCCCCCGGGACAGAACAAATTCACCCCTCCACTTT	CASSSPRDRTNSPLHF
TRBD2	TRBV4-2	TRBJ2-7	-	TGTGCCAGCAGCCAAGTAGCGGGTGAGGCCTACGAGCAGTACTTC	CASSQVAGEAYEQYF
TRBD1	TRBV7-6	TRBJ2-2	few	TGTGCCAGCAGTGGGACAGGGTGGACCGGGGAGCTGTTTTTT	CASSGTGWTGELFF
TRBD1	TRBV6-2/TRBV6-3	TRBJ2-3	-	TGTGCCAGCAGTTTGGGACAGGCGGCCACAGATACGCAGTATTTT	CASSLGQAATDTQYF
-	TRBV27	TRBJ2-7	-	TGTGCCAGCAGTTTTTTAGCGCCTCAATTCTCCTACGAGCAGTACTTC	CASSFLAPQFSYEQYF
-	TRBV2	TRBJ1-5	few	TGTGCCAGCAGCTCAACAGGGTTGGGCAATCAGCCCCAGCATTTT	CASSSTGLGNQPQHF
TRBD2	TRBV5-1	TRBJ2-7	-	TGCGCCAGCAGACTCATTAGCGGGGGGGCCGAGCAGTACTTC	CASRLISGGAEQYF
TRBD1	TRBV30	TRBJ1-4	-	TGTGCCTGGAGTAGACAGGGCGCAACTAATGAAAAACTGTTTTTT	CAWSRQGATNEKLFF
-	TRBV7-9	TRBJ2-7	-	TGTGCCAGCAGCTTAGCGCTCGGGGTCCTCTACGAGCAGTACTTC	CASSLALGVLYEQYF
-	TRBV6-5	TRBJ1-6	-	TGTGCCAGCAGAGGGGGAGGGCTCGGGAATTCACCCCTCCACTTT	CASRGGGLGNSPLHF
TRBD1	TRBV24-1	TRBJ2-7	-	TGTGCCACCAGTGACCCCAAGGACAGGATTCCCTACGAGCAGTACTTC	CATSDPKDRIPYEQYF
TRBD1	TRBV18	TRBJ1-4	-	TGTGCCAGCTCACCAAGGACAGGGGGGACTATTGAAAAACTGTTTTTT	CASSPRTGGTIEKLFF
TRBD1	TRBV6-1	TRBJ1-2	-	TGTGCCAGCAGTTTGACAGGGGATGGCTACACCTTC	CASSLTGDGYTF